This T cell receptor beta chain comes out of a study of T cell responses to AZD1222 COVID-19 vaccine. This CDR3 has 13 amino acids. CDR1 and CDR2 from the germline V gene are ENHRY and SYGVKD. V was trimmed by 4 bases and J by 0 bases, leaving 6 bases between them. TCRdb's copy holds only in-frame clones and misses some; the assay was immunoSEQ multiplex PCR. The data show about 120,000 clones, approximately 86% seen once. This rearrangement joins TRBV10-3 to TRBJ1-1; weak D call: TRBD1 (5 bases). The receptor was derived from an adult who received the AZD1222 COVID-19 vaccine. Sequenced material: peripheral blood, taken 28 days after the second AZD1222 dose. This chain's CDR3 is CAISGGMNTEAFF. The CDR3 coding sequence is TGTGCCATCAGTGGGGGCATGAACACTGAAGCTTTCTTT.